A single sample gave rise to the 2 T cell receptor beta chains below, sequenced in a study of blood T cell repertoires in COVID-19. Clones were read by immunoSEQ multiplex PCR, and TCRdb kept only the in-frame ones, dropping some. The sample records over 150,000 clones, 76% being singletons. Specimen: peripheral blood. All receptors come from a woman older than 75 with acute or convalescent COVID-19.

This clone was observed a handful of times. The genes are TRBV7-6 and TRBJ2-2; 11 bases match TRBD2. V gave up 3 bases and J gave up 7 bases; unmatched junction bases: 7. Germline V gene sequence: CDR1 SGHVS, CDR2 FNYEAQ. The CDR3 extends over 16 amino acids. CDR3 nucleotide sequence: TGTGCCAGCAGCTTCGGACTAGCGGGTTCTAGCGGGGAGCTGTTTTTT. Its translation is CASSFGLAGSSGELFF.

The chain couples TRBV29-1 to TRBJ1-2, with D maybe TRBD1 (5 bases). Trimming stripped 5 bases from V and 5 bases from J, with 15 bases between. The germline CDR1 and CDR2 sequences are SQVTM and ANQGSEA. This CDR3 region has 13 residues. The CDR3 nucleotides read TGCAGCGTTCGGGGGGAACCGCCATATGGCTACACCTTC. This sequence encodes CSVRGEPPYGYTF. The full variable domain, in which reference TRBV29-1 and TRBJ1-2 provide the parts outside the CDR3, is SAVISQKPSRDICQRGTSLTIQCQVDSQVTMMFWYRQQPGQSLTLIATANQGSEATYESGFVIDKFPISRPNLTFSTLTVSNMSPEDSSIYLCSVRGEPPYGYTFGSGTRLTVV.